This T cell receptor beta chain was sequenced in a study of blood T cell repertoires in COVID-19. The overall study: COVID-19 samples, acute and convalescent, were from the United States, Italy and Spain.

Those enrolled, adults aged about 18 to 95 years, came from 20 to 25 US areas. Participants were placed into cohorts based on the clinical history they reported. Original methodology: Reference gene primer amplification yielded estimated nucleated cell counts. TCRdb's table, derived via immunoSEQ multiplex PCR, lists solely in-frame clones and lacks some. The V and J calls and clone size are taken from that table; D and trimming were inferred from the DNA. The table lists approximately 240,000 clones, around nine tenths of them singletons, with approximately 2% in the top ten. This CDR3 has 14 amino acids. Germline V lookup: CDR1 LGHDT, CDR2 YNNKEL (reference sequence). The V gene end was trimmed by 4 bases and the J gene end by 4 bases; junction bases not matched to a gene: 2.

This receptor was obtained from a woman under 30 who had recovered from COVID-19. The rearrangement joins TRBV3-1 (or the pseudogene TRBV3-2) to TRBJ1-1; TRBD1 aligns across 11 bases. The specimen sequenced was PBMCs or T cells enriched from blood (not recorded which). The CDR3 region is CASSPGTGGTEAFF. CDR3 coding DNA: TGTGCCAGCAGCCCGGGGACAGGGGGCACTGAAGCTTTCTTT.